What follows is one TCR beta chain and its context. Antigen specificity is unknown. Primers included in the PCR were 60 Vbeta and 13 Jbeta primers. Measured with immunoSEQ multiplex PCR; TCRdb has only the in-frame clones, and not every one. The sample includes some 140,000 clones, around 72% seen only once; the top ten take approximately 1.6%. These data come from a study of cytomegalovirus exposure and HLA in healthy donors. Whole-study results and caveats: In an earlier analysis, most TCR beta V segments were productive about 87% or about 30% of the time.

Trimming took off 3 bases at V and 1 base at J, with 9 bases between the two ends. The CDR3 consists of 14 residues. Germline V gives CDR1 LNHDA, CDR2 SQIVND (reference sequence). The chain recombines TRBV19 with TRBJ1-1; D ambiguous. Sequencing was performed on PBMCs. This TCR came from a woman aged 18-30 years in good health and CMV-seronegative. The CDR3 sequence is CASSIGHKNTEAFF. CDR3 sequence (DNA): TGTGCCAGTAGTATTGGGCACAAGAACACTGAAGCTTTCTTT.